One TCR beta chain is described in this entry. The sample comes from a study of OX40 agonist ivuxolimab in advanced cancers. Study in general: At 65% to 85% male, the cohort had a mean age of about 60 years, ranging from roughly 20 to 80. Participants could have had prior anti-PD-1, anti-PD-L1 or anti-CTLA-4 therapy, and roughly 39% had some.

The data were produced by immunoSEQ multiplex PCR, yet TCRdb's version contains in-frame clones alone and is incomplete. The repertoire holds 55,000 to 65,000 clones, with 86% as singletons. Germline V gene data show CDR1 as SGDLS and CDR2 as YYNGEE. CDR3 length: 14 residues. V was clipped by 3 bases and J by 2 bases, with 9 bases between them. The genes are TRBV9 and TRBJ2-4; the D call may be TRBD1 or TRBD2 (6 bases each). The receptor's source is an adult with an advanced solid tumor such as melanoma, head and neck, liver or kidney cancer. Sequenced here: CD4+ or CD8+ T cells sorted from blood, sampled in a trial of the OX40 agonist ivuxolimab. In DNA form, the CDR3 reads TGTGCCAGCAGCGGCGGGACACCCAAAAACATTCAGTACTTC. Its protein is CASSGGTPKNIQYF.